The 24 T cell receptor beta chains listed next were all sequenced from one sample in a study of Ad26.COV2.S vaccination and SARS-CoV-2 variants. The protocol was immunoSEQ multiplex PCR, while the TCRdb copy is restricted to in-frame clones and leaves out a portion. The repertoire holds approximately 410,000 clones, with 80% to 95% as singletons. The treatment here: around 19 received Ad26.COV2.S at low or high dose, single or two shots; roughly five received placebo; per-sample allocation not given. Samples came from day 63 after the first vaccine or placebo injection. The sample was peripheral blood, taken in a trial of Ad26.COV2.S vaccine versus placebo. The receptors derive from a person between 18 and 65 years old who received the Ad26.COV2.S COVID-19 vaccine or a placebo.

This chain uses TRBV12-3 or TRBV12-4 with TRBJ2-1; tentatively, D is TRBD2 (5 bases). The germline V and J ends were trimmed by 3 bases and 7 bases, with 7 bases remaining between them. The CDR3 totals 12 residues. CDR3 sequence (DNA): TGTGCCAGCAGTTTTCCGGGGAATGAGCAGTTCTTC. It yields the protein CASSFPGNEQFF.

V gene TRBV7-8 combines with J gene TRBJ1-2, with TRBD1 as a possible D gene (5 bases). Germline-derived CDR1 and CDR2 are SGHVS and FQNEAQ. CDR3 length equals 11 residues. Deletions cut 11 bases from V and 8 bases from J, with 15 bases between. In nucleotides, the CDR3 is TGTGCCGGCGGCGGGGCTGGAGGCTACACCTTC. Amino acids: CAGGGAGGYTF.

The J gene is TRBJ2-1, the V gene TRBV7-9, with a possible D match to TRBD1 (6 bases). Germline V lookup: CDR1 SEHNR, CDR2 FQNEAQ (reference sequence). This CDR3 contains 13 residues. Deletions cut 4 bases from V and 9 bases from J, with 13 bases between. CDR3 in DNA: TGTGCCAGCAGCTACGGGACACCCGGTGAGCAGTTCTTC. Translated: CASSYGTPGEQFF.

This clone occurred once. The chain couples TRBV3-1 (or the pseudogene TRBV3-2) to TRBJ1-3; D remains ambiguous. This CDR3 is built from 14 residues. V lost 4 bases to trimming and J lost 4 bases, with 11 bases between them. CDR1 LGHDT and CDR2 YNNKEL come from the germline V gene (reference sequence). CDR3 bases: TGTGCCAGCAGCCTCATGGCTGCCGGAAACACCATATATTTT. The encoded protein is CASSLMAAGNTIYF.

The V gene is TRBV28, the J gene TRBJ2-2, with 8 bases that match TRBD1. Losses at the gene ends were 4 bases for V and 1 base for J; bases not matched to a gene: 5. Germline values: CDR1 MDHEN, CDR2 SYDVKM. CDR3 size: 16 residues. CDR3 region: CASSSPGTGNTGELFF. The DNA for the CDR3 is TGTGCCAGCAGTTCCCCAGGGACAGGGAACACCGGGGAGCTGTTTTTT. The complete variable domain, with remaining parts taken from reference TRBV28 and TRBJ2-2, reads DVKVTQSSRYLVKRTGEKVFLECVQDMDHENMFWYRQDPGLGLRLIYFSYDVKMKEKGDIPEGYSVSREKKERFSLILESASTNQTSMYLCASSSPGTGNTGELFFGEGSRLTVL.

The CDR3 here is CASSPAGRITLTNYGYTF. The DNA of the CDR3 is TGTGCCAGCAGCCCAGCGGGACGGATAACCCTAACTAACTATGGCTACACCTTC. V and J are TRBV13 and TRBJ1-2, with D possibly matching TRBD1 (5 bases). The CDR3 has 18 amino acids. Per germline, CDR1 PRHDT and CDR2 FYEKMQ (reference sequence). Trimming pared 5 bases from V and 0 bases from J, leaving 22 bases between.

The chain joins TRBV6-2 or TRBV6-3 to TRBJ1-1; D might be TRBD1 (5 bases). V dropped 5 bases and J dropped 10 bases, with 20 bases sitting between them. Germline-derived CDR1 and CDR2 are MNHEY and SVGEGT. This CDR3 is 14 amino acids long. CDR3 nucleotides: TGTGCCAGCAGTCACGGGGGTTCCAATTCTGGAGCTTTCTTT. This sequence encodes CASSHGGSNSGAFF.

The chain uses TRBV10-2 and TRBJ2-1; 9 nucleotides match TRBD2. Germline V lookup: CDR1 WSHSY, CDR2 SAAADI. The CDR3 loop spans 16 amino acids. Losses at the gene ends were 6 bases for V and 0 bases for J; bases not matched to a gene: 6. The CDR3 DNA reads TGCGCCAGCAGAGAGATTAGCGGGAGCTCCTACAATGAGCAGTTCTTC. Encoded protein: CASREISGSSYNEQFF.

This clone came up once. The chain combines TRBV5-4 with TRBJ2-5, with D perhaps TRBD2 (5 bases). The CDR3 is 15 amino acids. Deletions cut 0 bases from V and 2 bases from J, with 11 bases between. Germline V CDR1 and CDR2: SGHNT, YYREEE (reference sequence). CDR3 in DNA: TGTGCCAGCAGCTTGGCCGCTAGCAGACAAGAGACCCAGTACTTC. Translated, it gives CASSLAASRQETQYF. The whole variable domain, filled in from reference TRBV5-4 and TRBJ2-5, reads ETGVTQSPTHLIKTRGQQVTLRCSSQSGHNTVSWYQQALGQGPQFIFQYYREEENGRGNFPPRFSGLQFPNYSSELNVNALELDDSALYLCASSLAASRQETQYFGPGTRLLVL.

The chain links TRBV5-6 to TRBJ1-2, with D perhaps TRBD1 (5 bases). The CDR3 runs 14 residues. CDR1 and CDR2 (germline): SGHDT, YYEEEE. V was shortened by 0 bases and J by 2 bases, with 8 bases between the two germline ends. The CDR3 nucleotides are TGTGCCAGCAGCTTGGGGGGCAGAAACTATGGCTACACCTTC. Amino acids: CASSLGGRNYGYTF.

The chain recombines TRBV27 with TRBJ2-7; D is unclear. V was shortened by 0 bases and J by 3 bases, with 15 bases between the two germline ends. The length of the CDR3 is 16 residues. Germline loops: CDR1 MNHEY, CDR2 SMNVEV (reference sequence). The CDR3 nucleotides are TGTGCCAGCAGTTTATCCCGGGCAGATCCCCTCTACGAGCAGTACTTC. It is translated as CASSLSRADPLYEQYF.

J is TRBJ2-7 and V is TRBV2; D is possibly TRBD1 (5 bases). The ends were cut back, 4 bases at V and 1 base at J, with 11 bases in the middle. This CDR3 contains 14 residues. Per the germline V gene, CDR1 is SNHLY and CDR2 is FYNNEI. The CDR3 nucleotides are TGTGCCAGCAGTGTAGGGGTAACGTCCTACGAGCAGTACTTC. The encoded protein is CASSVGVTSYEQYF. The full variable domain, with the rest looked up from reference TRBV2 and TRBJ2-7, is EPEVTQTPSHQVTQMGQEVILRCVPISNHLYFYWYRQILGQKVEFLVSFYNNEISEKSEIFDDQFSVERPDGSNFTLKIRSTKLEDSAMYFCASSVGVTSYEQYFGPGTRLTVT.

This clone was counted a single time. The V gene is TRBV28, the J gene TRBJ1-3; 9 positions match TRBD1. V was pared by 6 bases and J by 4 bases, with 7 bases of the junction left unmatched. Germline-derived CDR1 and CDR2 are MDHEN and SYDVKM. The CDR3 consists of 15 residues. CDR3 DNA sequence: TGTGCCAGCAGGGACCTCGGGACAGGGGGAAACACCATATATTTT. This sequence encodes CASRDLGTGGNTIYF.

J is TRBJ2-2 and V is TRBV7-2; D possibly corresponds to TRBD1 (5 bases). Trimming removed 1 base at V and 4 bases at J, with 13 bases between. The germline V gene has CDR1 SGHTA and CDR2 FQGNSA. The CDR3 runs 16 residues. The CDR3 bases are TGTGCCAGCAGCTTAGTGCCAGGGCAGGGCACCGGGGAGCTGTTTTTT. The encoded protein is CASSLVPGQGTGELFF.

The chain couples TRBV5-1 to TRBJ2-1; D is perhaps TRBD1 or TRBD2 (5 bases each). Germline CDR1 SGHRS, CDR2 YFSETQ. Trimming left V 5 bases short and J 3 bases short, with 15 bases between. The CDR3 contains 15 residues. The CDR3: CASSTGTSNYNEQFF. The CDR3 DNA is TGCGCCAGCAGTACCGGGACCTCGAACTACAATGAGCAGTTCTTC.

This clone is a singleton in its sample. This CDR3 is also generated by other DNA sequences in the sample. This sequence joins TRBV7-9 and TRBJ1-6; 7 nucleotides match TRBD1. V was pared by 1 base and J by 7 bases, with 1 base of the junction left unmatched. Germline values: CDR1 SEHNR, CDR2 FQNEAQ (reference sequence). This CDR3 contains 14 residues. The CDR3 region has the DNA TGTGCCAGCAGCTTAGTACAGGGGAATTCACCCCTCCACTTT. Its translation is CASSLVQGNSPLHF.

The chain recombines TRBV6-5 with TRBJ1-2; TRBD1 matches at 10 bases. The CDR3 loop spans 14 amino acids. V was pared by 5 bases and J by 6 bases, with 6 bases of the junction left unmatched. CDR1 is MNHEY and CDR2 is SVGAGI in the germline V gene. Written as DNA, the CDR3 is TGTGCCAGCAGTACCCGGGACAGGGGCCATGGCTACACCTTC. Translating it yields CASSTRDRGHGYTF.

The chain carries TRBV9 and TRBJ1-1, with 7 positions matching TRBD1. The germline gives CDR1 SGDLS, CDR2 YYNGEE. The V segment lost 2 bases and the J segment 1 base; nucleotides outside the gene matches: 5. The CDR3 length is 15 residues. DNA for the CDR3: TGTGCCAGCAGCGTTGAACAGGGGCGGAACACTGAAGCTTTCTTT. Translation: CASSVEQGRNTEAFF.

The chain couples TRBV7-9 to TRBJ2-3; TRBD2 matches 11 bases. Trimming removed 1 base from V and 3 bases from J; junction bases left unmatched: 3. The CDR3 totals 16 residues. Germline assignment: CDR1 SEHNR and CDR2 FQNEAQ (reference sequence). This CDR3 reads CASSLGSGGATDTQYF. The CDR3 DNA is TGTGCCAGCAGCTTAGGTAGCGGGGGGGCAACAGATACGCAGTATTTT.

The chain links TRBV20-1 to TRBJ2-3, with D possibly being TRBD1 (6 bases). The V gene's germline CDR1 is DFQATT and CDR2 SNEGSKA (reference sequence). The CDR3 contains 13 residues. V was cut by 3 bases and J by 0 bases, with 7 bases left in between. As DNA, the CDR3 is TGCAGTGCTAGTGGACAGAGCACAGATACGCAGTATTTT. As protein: CSASGQSTDTQYF.

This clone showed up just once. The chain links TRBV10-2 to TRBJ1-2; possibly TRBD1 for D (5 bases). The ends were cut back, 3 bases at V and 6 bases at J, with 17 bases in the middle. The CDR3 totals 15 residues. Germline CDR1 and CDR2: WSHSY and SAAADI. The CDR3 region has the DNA TGCGCCAGCAGTGAAGTTCGAAGGGGCGCGGATGGCTACACCTTC. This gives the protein CASSEVRRGADGYTF.

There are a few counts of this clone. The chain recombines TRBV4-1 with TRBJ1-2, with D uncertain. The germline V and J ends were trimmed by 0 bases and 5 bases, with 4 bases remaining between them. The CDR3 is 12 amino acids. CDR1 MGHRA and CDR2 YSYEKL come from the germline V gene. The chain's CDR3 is CASSQDLYGYTF. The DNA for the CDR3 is TGCGCCAGCAGCCAAGACCTGTATGGCTACACCTTC.

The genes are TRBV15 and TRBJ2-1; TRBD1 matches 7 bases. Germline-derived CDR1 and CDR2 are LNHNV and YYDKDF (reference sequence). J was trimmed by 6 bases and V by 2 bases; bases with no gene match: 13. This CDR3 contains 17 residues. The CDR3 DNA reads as TGTGCCACCAGCAGAAAGATTCAGGGGGTATTAGGCAATGAGCAGTTCTTC. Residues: CATSRKIQGVLGNEQFF.

The CDR3 nucleotides read TGCGCCAGCAGCCAAGACGGGTCTACCTCGAATCAGCCCCAGCATTTT. Translated, it gives CASSQDGSTSNQPQHF. The chain recombines TRBV4-1 with TRBJ1-5; D gene unclear. The CDR3 consists of 16 residues. The germline gives CDR1 MGHRA, CDR2 YSYEKL. Deletions cut 0 bases from V and 4 bases from J, with 13 bases between.